This passage covers 31 T cell receptor beta chains from one sample sequenced in a study of beta chain features in type 1 diabetes. These receptors' antigens are unknown. Expressed TCRB transcripts were sequenced after all isolated RNA was converted to cDNA. Libraries were prepared by immunoSEQ multiplex PCR; TCRdb keeps only in-frame clonotypes and omits some of them. The table shows some 330,000 clones, with 10% to 15% occurring only once. Study-wide results and limits: People with Type 1 diabetes carried modestly yet significantly shorter TCRB CDR3s in all four CD4+ subsets.

What was sequenced was naive CD4+ T cells from blood. The source of these receptors is a woman aged 18-30 years with type 1 diabetes.

This clone appeared a few times. The rearrangement uses TRBV30 and TRBJ1-2; 10 bases align to TRBD1. The V gene's germline CDR1 is GTSNPN and CDR2 SVGIG (reference sequence). CDR3 length equals 13 residues. J lost 7 bases, V lost 4 bases, and 6 bases had no gene match. The DNA of the CDR3 is TGTGCCTGGAATGGACAGGGGGAAGGTGGCTACACCTTC. This encodes CAWNGQGEGGYTF.

J is TRBJ2-7 and V is TRBV6-5, with D tentatively TRBD1 (5 bases). Trimming pared 6 bases from V and 5 bases from J, leaving 14 bases between. The CDR3 runs 13 residues. CDR1 is MNHEY and CDR2 is SVGAGI in the germline V gene. The CDR3 is CASSRTQAHEQYF. CDR3 nucleotides: TGTGCCAGCAGCCGGACACAGGCCCACGAGCAGTACTTC.

This rearrangement joins TRBV7-3 to TRBJ2-5; 8 nucleotides agree with TRBD2. Germline CDR1 is SGHTA and CDR2 is FQGTGA. The CDR3 totals 15 residues. The ends lost 1 base at V and 5 bases at J; junction bases unmatched: 6. In nucleotides, the CDR3 is TGTGCCAGCAGCTTAAGGGGACTAGTGGGCGAGACCCAGTACTTC. The encoded protein is CASSLRGLVGETQYF.

The V call is TRBV11-2, the J call TRBJ2-2, with D unclear. CDR1 is SGHAT and CDR2 is FQNNGV in the germline V gene. V was shortened by 1 base and J by 4 bases, with 7 bases between the two germline ends. The CDR3 is made up of 14 amino acids. In DNA form, the CDR3 reads TGTGCCAGCAGCTTAGTGGTTAGCACCGGGGAGCTGTTTTTT. It is translated as CASSLVVSTGELFF.

V is TRBV7-3 and J is TRBJ2-2, with 8 bases lining up with TRBD2. The CDR3 runs 17 residues. Per germline, CDR1 SGHTA and CDR2 FQGTGA. The trim removed 7 bases at V and 3 bases at J, leaving 13 bases unmatched. The CDR3 reads CASTPERGRKDTGELFF. The CDR3 DNA sequence: TGTGCCAGCACCCCAGAGCGCGGGAGGAAGGACACCGGGGAGCTGTTTTTT. The full variable domain, with the rest looked up from reference TRBV7-3 and TRBJ2-2, is GAGVSQTPSNKVTEKGKYVELRCDPISGHTALYWYRQSLGQGPEFLIYFQGTGAADDSGLPNDRFFAVRPEGSVSTLKIQRTERGDSAVYLCASTPERGRKDTGELFFGEGSRLTVL.

The CDR3 reads CASSLEAGSYYGYTF. The CDR3 bases are TGCGCCAGCAGCTTGGAGGCAGGGTCGTACTATGGCTACACCTTC. The rearrangement joins TRBV5-1 to TRBJ1-2; possibly TRBD1 for D (5 bases). Trimming removed 0 bases at V and 3 bases at J, with 12 bases between. Germline values: CDR1 SGHRS, CDR2 YFSETQ. The CDR3 spans 15 residues.

The J gene is TRBJ2-2, the V gene TRBV11-2; D is uncertain. Germline V gives CDR1 SGHAT, CDR2 FQNNGV. V was clipped by 5 bases and J by 4 bases, with 8 bases between them. The CDR3 loop spans 13 amino acids. The CDR3 protein is CASSPLATGELFF. In DNA form, the CDR3 reads TGTGCCAGCAGCCCTTTAGCCACCGGGGAGCTGTTTTTT.

CDR3 in DNA: TGTGCCAGCGGGGGGGTCAGCTATGGCTACACCTTC. As protein: CASGGVSYGYTF. The gene calls are TRBV9 and TRBJ1-2; the D gene is possibly TRBD1 (5 bases). Per germline, CDR1 SGDLS and CDR2 YYNGEE. CDR3 length equals 12 residues. The V end lost 7 bases, the J end lost 4 bases, and 11 bases lay between the germline ends.

The rearrangement joins TRBV30 to TRBJ2-1, with D tentatively TRBD2 (6 bases). The CDR3 contains 15 residues. The V gene's germline CDR1 is GTSNPN and CDR2 SVGIG (reference sequence). Trimming cost V 3 bases and J 8 bases, with 20 bases left between them. DNA of the CDR3: TGTGCCTGGAGCCCCGGCGGGGTTAAACGGGATGAGCAGTTCTTC. It yields the protein CAWSPGGVKRDEQFF. Full variable domain (missing parts from reference TRBV30 and TRBJ2-1): SQTIHQWPATLVQPVGSPLSLECTVEGTSNPNLYWYRQAAGRGLQLLFYSVGIGQISSEVPQNLSASRPQDRQFILSSKKLLLSDSGFYLCAWSPGGVKRDEQFFGPGTRLTVL.

The rearrangement joins TRBV10-3 to TRBJ1-5, with 8 positions matching TRBD1. The CDR3 sequence is 13 residues long. Looked up from germline, CDR1 is ENHRY and CDR2 is SYGVKD. The ends lost 6 bases at V and 6 bases at J; junction bases unmatched: 4. The CDR3 DNA reads as TGTGCCATCAGGACAGGGGAAGGTCAGCCCCAGCATTTT. Amino acids: CAIRTGEGQPQHF.

This clone was seen a handful of times. The rearrangement links TRBV7-6 to TRBJ2-3; no firm D call. This CDR3 is built from 13 residues. Germline lookup yields CDR1 SGHVS and CDR2 FNYEAQ. Trimming stripped 1 base from V and 4 bases from J, with 6 bases between. CDR3 region: CASSLEPSDTQYF. CDR3 nucleotide sequence: TGTGCCAGCAGCTTAGAGCCCTCAGATACGCAGTATTTT. The full variable domain, completed using reference TRBV7-6 and TRBJ2-3, is GAGVSQSPRYKVTKRGQDVALRCDPISGHVSLYWYRQALGQGPEFLTYFNYEAQQDKSGLPNDRFSAERPEGSISTLTIQRTEQRDSAMYRCASSLEPSDTQYFGPGTRLTVL.

This clone was seen a handful of times. The chain has TRBV13 and TRBJ1-1, with D possibly TRBD1 on 6 matching bases. The CDR3 totals 13 residues. CDR1 and CDR2 from the germline V gene are PRHDT and FYEKMQ (reference sequence). Between the trimmed V and J ends, which lost 5 bases and 4 bases, there was a span of 11 bases. The CDR3 reads CASSPLTGTEAFF. CDR3 bases: TGTGCCAGCAGCCCGTTGACAGGCACTGAAGCTTTCTTT. Looking up the rest from reference TRBV13 and TRBJ1-1 gives the full variable domain: AAGVIQSPRHLIKEKRETATLKCYPIPRHDTVYWYQQGPGQDPQFLISFYEKMQSDKGSIPDRFSAQQFSDYHSELNMSSLELGDSALYFCASSPLTGTEAFFGQGTRLTVV.

The rearrangement links TRBV7-2 to TRBJ2-5; 7 bases fit TRBD2. The J segment lost 1 base and the V segment lost 8 bases, leaving 4 bases of the junction unmatched. The CDR3 spans 13 residues. Germline V gene lookup returns CDR1 SGHTA and CDR2 FQGNSA. CDR3 DNA: TGTGCCAGCGGGGGGAGGGGCCAAGAGACCCAGTACTTC. As protein: CASGGRGQETQYF.

This chain uses TRBV5-4 with TRBJ2-7, with 7 bases fitting TRBD1. The CDR3 extends over 13 amino acids. Trimming took 4 bases from V and 7 from J; bases not matched to a gene: 8. CDR1 and CDR2 from the germline V gene are SGHNT and YYREEE (reference sequence). The CDR3: CASSLTGNREQYF. Written as DNA, the CDR3 is TGTGCCAGCAGCCTGACAGGGAACCGGGAGCAGTACTTC.

This clone turned up a few times. J is TRBJ2-5 and V is TRBV30; D is undetermined. The CDR3 spans 13 residues. Trimming pared 0 bases from V and 2 bases from J, leaving 7 bases between. CDR1 and CDR2 (germline): GTSNPN, SVGIG (reference sequence). CDR3 protein: CAWSVVQQETQYF. CDR3 coding DNA: TGTGCCTGGAGTGTAGTTCAGCAAGAGACCCAGTACTTC.

The CDR3 DNA follows: TGTGCCAGCAGCTTAACTGACACAGGGGCTAACTATGGCTACACCTTC. This encodes CASSLTDTGANYGYTF. This chain links TRBV11-2 with TRBJ1-2, with 7 bases aligning to TRBD1. Germline trimming cut 2 bases from V and 0 bases from J; bases unmatched to any gene: 6. CDR1 is SGHAT and CDR2 is FQNNGV in the germline V gene. This CDR3 is 16 amino acids long.

This clone turned up a few times. V gene TRBV19 combines with J gene TRBJ1-5; D is uncertain. The CDR3 is 12 residues long. V gave up 3 bases and J gave up 7 bases, with 7 bases separating them. Germline-derived CDR1 and CDR2 are LNHDA and SQIVND (reference sequence). The CDR3 DNA reads TGTGCCAGTAGTATCCGTAGCCAGCCCCAGCATTTT. Amino acids: CASSIRSQPQHF.

CDR3 nucleotides: TGTGCCAGCAGTCTCGGAGGGACAGGGGCAGCTGGGGCCAACGTCCTGACTTTC. It translates to CASSLGGTGAAGANVLTF. V and J are TRBV9 and TRBJ2-6; the match to TRBD1 covers 10 bases. The CDR3 loop spans 18 amino acids. Germline V gene lookup returns CDR1 SGDLS and CDR2 YYNGEE. With V trimmed by 5 bases and J by 2 bases, 10 bases remained unmatched. The full variable domain, in which reference TRBV9 and TRBJ2-6 provide the parts outside the CDR3, is DSGVTQTPKHLITATGQRVTLRCSPRSGDLSVYWYQQSLDQGLQFLIQYYNGEERAKGNILERFSAQQFPDLHSELNLSSLELGDSALYFCASSLGGTGAAGANVLTFGAGSRLTVL.

CDR3 residues: CASSSRAVLYNEQFF. In nucleotides, the CDR3 is TGTGCCAGCAGTAGCCGCGCGGTATTGTACAATGAGCAGTTCTTC. The chain is built from TRBV5-4 and TRBJ2-1; D not resolved. The V gene lost 5 bases and the J gene lost 4 bases, with 16 bases spanning the gap. CDR3 size: 15 residues. Germline-derived CDR1 and CDR2 are SGHNT and YYREEE (reference sequence). Filled out from reference TRBV5-4 and TRBJ2-1, the complete variable domain reads ETGVTQSPTHLIKTRGQQVTLRCSSQSGHNTVSWYQQALGQGPQFIFQYYREEENGRGNFPPRFSGLQFPNYSSELNVNALELDDSALYLCASSSRAVLYNEQFFGPGTRLTVL.

This clone occurred a few times. This rearrangement joins TRBV25-1 to TRBJ2-3, with D possibly being TRBD2 (5 bases). Between the trimmed V and J ends, which lost 3 bases and 0 bases, there was a span of 10 bases. The CDR3 extends over 15 amino acids. Germline V gene sequence: CDR1 MGHDK, CDR2 SYGVNS. The CDR3 reads CASSDPGYSTDTQYF. DNA of the CDR3: TGTGCCAGCAGTGACCCGGGATACAGCACAGATACGCAGTATTTT.

This clone was seen more than once but under ten times. V gene TRBV30 combines with J gene TRBJ1-5; TRBD1 might be the D (5 bases). Trimming left V 2 bases short and J 5 bases short, with 10 bases between. Germline CDR1 reads GTSNPN; CDR2 reads SVGIG (reference sequence). The CDR3 is 13 amino acids. As DNA, the CDR3 is TGTGCCTGGAGTTCCCGGGGGGATCAGCCCCAGCATTTT. Amino acids: CAWSSRGDQPQHF.

This clone has more than one count but fewer than ten. The chain links TRBV11-2 to TRBJ1-1, with D possibly matching TRBD1 (5 bases). CDR1 is SGHAT and CDR2 is FQNNGV in the germline V gene. The CDR3 is 15 amino acids. V lost 2 bases and J lost 0, with 10 bases in between. CDR3 sequence reads: CASSLRGGMNTEAFF. CDR3 coding DNA: TGTGCCAGCAGCTTACGGGGGGGTATGAACACTGAAGCTTTCTTT. The variable domain in full, completed from reference TRBV11-2 and TRBJ1-1, reads EAGVAQSPRYKIIEKRQSVAFWCNPISGHATLYWYQQILGQGPKLLIQFQNNGVVDDSQLPKDRFSAERLKGVDSTLKIQPAKLEDSAVYLCASSLRGGMNTEAFFGQGTRLTVV.

The chain links TRBV19 to TRBJ2-7; maybe TRBD1 (7 bases). The CDR3 runs to 11 residues. Looked up from germline, CDR1 is LNHDA and CDR2 is SQIVND (reference sequence). Trimming shortened V by 7 bases and J by 6 bases, and 10 bases separated the two germline ends. DNA of the CDR3: TGTGCCAGTACAGGGGGAGGCGAGCAGTACTTC. Its protein product is CASTGGGEQYF.

This clone has only a few counts. V usage is TRBV9 and J usage is TRBJ2-5; D might be TRBD1 (6 bases). Per germline, CDR1 SGDLS and CDR2 YYNGEE. This CDR3 contains 17 residues. Trimming removed 0 bases at V and 5 bases at J, with 20 bases between. The CDR3 DNA reads TGTGCCAGCAGCGTAGGGCCCCACACAGGGTATTCGGAGACCCAGTACTTC. Translated, it gives CASSVGPHTGYSETQYF. The full variable domain, in which reference TRBV9 and TRBJ2-5 provide the parts outside the CDR3, is DSGVTQTPKHLITATGQRVTLRCSPRSGDLSVYWYQQSLDQGLQFLIQYYNGEERAKGNILERFSAQQFPDLHSELNLSSLELGDSALYFCASSVGPHTGYSETQYFGPGTRLLVL.

Remarks on this clone: This sample also contains other DNA sequences that code for the same CDR3. This chain joins TRBV30 and TRBJ2-7; D may be TRBD2 (6 bases). V was cut by 4 bases and J by 4 bases, with 8 bases left in between. Germline assignment: CDR1 GTSNPN and CDR2 SVGIG (reference sequence). The CDR3 is 11 amino acids. CDR3 in amino acids: CAWTGSYEQYF. The CDR3 DNA follows: TGTGCCTGGACCGGGAGTTACGAGCAGTACTTC.

V gene TRBV4-3 combines with J gene TRBJ1-2; no definite D call. The CDR3 covers 14 residues. Germline V gene data show CDR1 as LGHNA and CDR2 as YSLEER. Trimming shortened V by 1 base and J by 7 bases, and 13 bases separated the two germline ends. The CDR3 sequence is CASSQVVPGFGYTF. CDR3 sequence (DNA): TGCGCCAGCAGCCAAGTAGTTCCCGGGTTTGGCTACACCTTC.

This chain links TRBV25-1 with TRBJ2-3; TRBD2 matches at 9 bases. Germline CDR1 reads MGHDK; CDR2 reads SYGVNS. Unmatched junction bases numbered 9, after V lost 7 bases and J lost 1 base. The CDR3 contains 16 residues. CDR3 protein: CASTSRSGGRTDTQYF. The DNA of the CDR3 is TGTGCCAGCACTTCTCGTAGCGGGGGACGCACAGATACGCAGTATTTT.

In regard to this clone: At the DNA level, this CDR3 is encoded by other sequences in the same sample as well. The V gene is TRBV9, the J gene TRBJ2-1; 16 bases align to TRBD2. CDR1 and CDR2 from the germline V gene are SGDLS and YYNGEE. This CDR3 contains 15 residues. The J segment lost 10 bases and the V segment lost 0 bases, leaving 1 base of the junction unmatched. CDR3 residues: CASSVAGLAGGEQFF. CDR3 nucleotide sequence: TGTGCCAGCAGCGTAGCGGGACTAGCGGGAGGGGAGCAGTTCTTC.

This sequence joins TRBV25-1 and TRBJ1-2; 10 bases line up with TRBD1. This CDR3 comprises 17 residues. Per the germline V gene, CDR1 is MGHDK and CDR2 is SYGVNS. The trim removed 4 bases at V and 5 bases at J, leaving 13 bases unmatched. Written as DNA, the CDR3 is TGTGCCAGCAGTGTCCCTTTTCCGGACAGGGGGGCATATGGCTACACCTTC. The encoded protein is CASSVPFPDRGAYGYTF.

This clone was observed a handful of times. The chain combines TRBV7-2 with TRBJ1-1; a possible D gene is TRBD1 (5 bases). This CDR3 has 11 amino acids. Per germline, CDR1 SGHTA and CDR2 FQGNSA. V was cut by 1 base and J by 10 bases, with 7 bases left in between. The CDR3 sequence: CASSLDRGAFF. The CDR3 nucleotides read TGTGCCAGCAGCTTAGATAGGGGAGCTTTCTTT. Filled out from reference TRBV7-2 and TRBJ1-1, the complete variable domain reads GAGVSQSPSNKVTEKGKDVELRCDPISGHTALYWYRQSLGQGLEFLIYFQGNSAPDKSGLPSDRFSAERTGGSVSTLTIQRTQQEDSAVYLCASSLDRGAFFGQGTRLTVV.

This clone was detected a few times. This chain uses TRBV13 with TRBJ2-3, with 13 bases aligning to TRBD2. The CDR3 has 17 amino acids. Germline lookup yields CDR1 PRHDT and CDR2 FYEKMQ (reference sequence). Trimming cost V 5 bases and J 4 bases; bases outside gene matches: 9. CDR3 bases: TGTGCCAGCAGCGTTCGACTAGCGGGGGGATCCGCAGATACGCAGTATTTT. Translating it yields CASSVRLAGGSADTQYF.